This T cell receptor (beta chain) was sequenced during a study of human T cells and chemical hapten exposure. Sample time point: patch test 1, 2 weeks after DPC sensitization. The treatment denotes: therapeutic diphenylcyclopropenone sensitization with weekly scalp DPC. There are many counts of this clonotype. Its target is unknown. Study-wide results and limits: There was a positive correlation between PT1 expanded TCR counts and patch test score.

Each CDR3 protein is one row after TCRdb ran MiXCR on the RACE reads. The sample consists of 150,000 to 200,000 distinct CDR3 sequences, about 14% of them appearing once. The junction had 2 bases not matched to a gene; V was cut back by 0 bases and J by 6 bases. Germline CDR1 is SGHAT and CDR2 is FQNNGV. The CDR3 totals 14 residues. The rearrangement uses TRBV11-2 and TRBJ2-3, with 8 nucleotides matching TRBD2. The TCR was taken from a woman in her 30s with alopecia areata. Some clones in this sample may be carry-over from other donors' samples. The sequencing here drew on whole blood, taken in connection with sensitization to the hapten diphenylcyclopropenone (DPC). In DNA, the CDR3 is TGTGCCAGCAGCTTAGAACCTAGCGGGGATACGCAGTATTTT. Encoded protein: CASSLEPSGDTQYF.